This T cell receptor (beta chain) was recorded in a study of blood T cell repertoires in COVID-19. The overall study: Sites in the United States, Italy and Spain provided acute and convalescent COVID-19 samples.

The V gene's germline CDR1 is MNHEY and CDR2 SVGAGI. The CDR3 runs 12 residues. Trimming took 7 bases from V and 1 from J, leaving 5 bases between them. Authors' processing steps: Amplification of reference gene primers provided the estimated nucleated cell counts. Assay used: immunoSEQ multiplex PCR; TCRdb lists only in-frame clones, some missing. V and J calls and clone size are copied from that table; D and trimming were computed from the DNA. The table has 140,000 or so clones, 84% seen once. The clonotype comes from a man aged 60-69 years with active or convalescent COVID-19. Sequencing was performed on peripheral blood. The J gene is TRBJ1-5, the V gene TRBV6-5; D gene uncertain. CDR3 region: CASTISNQPQHF. DNA for the CDR3: TGTGCCAGCACCATCAGCAATCAGCCCCAGCATTTT.